This T cell receptor (beta chain) appears in the sequencing data of a study of low-dose radiotherapy and immunotherapy resistance in tumors. Overall study context: It was 1 Gy per fraction every two weeks that Cohort 2 received, adding up to 13 Gy over 26 weeks. Patients were treated with intravenous nivolumab at 240 mg every two weeks and were also dosed with ipilimumab at 1 mg/kg every six weeks.

TRAV- and TRBV-specific primers primed first-strand cDNA, covering alpha and beta chains. TCRs were amplified for approximately 21 PCR cycles with a constant-region primer and V-primer adapter. TCRdb used MiXCR to reprocess the reads, holding one entry per CDR3 protein. The profile covers nearly 60,000 distinct CDR3 sequences, with 20% to 25% appearing a single time and 6.5% to 7% taken by the ten largest. Time point meaning: after trial treatment. Treatment meaning: LDRT plus nivolumab, ipilimumab, low-dose cyclophosphamide and aspirin (RACIN trial). Nivolumab, ipilimumab, aspirin, low-dose cyclophosphamide and low-dose radiotherapy were all administered to the donors. The CDR3 length is 17 residues. Between the trimmed V and J ends, which lost 7 bases and 3 bases, there was a span of 24 bases. Germline assignment: CDR1 SGHRS and CDR2 YFSETQ. The table lists this clonotype with a few counts.

The rearrangement joins TRBV5-1 to TRBJ2-3; the D call may be TRBD1 or TRBD2 (5 bases each). Specimen: PBMCs, collected after low-dose radiotherapy plus immunotherapy. The origin of this receptor is a male donor with prostate cancer. The chain's CDR3 is CASHQPRGVLWTDTQYF. The CDR3 region has the DNA TGCGCCAGCCACCAGCCCCGAGGGGTGCTTTGGACAGATACGCAGTATTTT.